This T cell receptor (beta chain) is from a study of T-cell memory formation after mild COVID-19. TCRdb re-called the 5' RACE reads with MiXCR, one entry per CDR3 protein. In the table there are about 500,000 distinct CDR3 sequences, roughly 21% of which are singletons. The V and J ends lost 5 bases and 9 bases, in that order; junction bases with no gene match: 16. Germline values: CDR1 MNHEY, CDR2 SVGAGI. The CDR3 runs 16 residues. This clonotype was seen only a few times. Specimen: PBMCs or a T cell subset sorted from them (not recorded which). The receptor's source is an adult woman who had mild COVID-19 (a few samples of this study predate the infection). Cell type and time point are not known. V and J are TRBV6-5 and TRBJ2-1; 7 bases agree with TRBD2. The chain's CDR3 is CASSPTGTIPSGEQFF. CDR3 DNA: TGTGCCAGCAGTCCAACGGGGACTATTCCATCTGGTGAGCAGTTCTTC.